This T cell receptor beta chain comes out of a study of OX40 agonist ivuxolimab in advanced cancers. The overall study: Aged roughly 20 to 79 with a mean of 60 years, they were around 79% male.

This clone was counted once. Antigen unknown. Sequencing used immunoSEQ multiplex PCR; TCRdb keeps in-frame clones, though not all of them. The data hold 30,000 to 40,000 clones, with roughly 87% observed a single time. Study-level points and caveats: Among the least clonally expanded were partial responders at 0.1-3.0 mg/kg. The study did not work out the antigen specificity of the expanded peripheral T cells.

The CDR3 totals 15 residues. With 1 base clipped from V and 2 bases from J, the junction kept 1 base outside the gene matches. Germline loops: CDR1 LGHNA, CDR2 YNFKEQ. V is TRBV4-2 and J is TRBJ2-2; the match to TRBD1 covers 7 bases. Sequencing used CD4+ or CD8+ T cells sorted from blood, obtained in a trial of the OX40 agonist ivuxolimab. The clonotype comes from an adult with an advanced solid tumor such as melanoma, head and neck, liver or kidney cancer. CDR3 bases: TGTGCCAGCAGCCAAGGACAGGGTAACACCGGGGAGCTGTTTTTT. Translation: CASSQGQGNTGELFF.